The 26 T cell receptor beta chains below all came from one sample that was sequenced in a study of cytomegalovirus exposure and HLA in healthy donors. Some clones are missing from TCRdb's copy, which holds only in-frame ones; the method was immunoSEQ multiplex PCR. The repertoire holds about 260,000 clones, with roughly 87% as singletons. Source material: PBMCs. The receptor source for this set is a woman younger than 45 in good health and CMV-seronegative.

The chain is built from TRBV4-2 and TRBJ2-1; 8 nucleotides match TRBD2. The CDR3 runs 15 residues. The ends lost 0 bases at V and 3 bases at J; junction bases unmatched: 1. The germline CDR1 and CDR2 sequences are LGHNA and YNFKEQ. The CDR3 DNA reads TGTGCCAGCAGCCAAGATCTAGCGGGCTACAATGAGCAGTTCTTC. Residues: CASSQDLAGYNEQFF.

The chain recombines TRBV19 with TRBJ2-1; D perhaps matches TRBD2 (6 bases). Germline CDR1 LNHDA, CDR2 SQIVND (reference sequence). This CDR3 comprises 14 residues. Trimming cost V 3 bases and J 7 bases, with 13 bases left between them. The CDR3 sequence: CASSISGLGNEQFF. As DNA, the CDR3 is TGTGCCAGTAGTATCTCGGGACTGGGTAATGAGCAGTTCTTC.

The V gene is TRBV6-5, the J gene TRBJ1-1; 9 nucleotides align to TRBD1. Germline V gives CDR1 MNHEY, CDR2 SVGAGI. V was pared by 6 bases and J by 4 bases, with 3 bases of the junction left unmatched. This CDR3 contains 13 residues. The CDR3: CASSRTGVTEAFF. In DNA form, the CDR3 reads TGTGCCAGCAGCCGGACAGGGGTCACTGAAGCTTTCTTT.

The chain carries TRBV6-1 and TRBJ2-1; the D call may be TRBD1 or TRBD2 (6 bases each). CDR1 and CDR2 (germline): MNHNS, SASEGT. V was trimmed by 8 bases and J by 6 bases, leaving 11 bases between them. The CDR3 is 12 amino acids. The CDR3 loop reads CASGGPSNEQFF. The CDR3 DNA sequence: TGTGCCAGCGGGGGGCCCAGCAATGAGCAGTTCTTC.

The CDR3 DNA is TGTGCCAGCAGCCCGTTAGCGGGAGTCCACGAGCAGTACTTC. Its translation is CASSPLAGVHEQYF. The rearrangement links TRBV6-5 to TRBJ2-7; the match to TRBD2 covers 9 bases. In germline, CDR1 is MNHEY, CDR2 SVGAGI. The CDR3 covers 14 residues. V gave up 6 bases and J gave up 5 bases; unmatched junction bases: 8.

CDR3 sequence (DNA): TGTGCCAGCAGTTTAGGCGGGGCGGGAGGGCCCAATGAGCAGTTCTTC. Translated: CASSLGGAGGPNEQFF. V and J are TRBV27 and TRBJ2-1; the match to TRBD2 covers 9 bases. Unmatched junction bases numbered 8, after V lost 2 bases and J lost 6 bases. The length of the CDR3 is 16 residues. Germline values: CDR1 MNHEY, CDR2 SMNVEV (reference sequence).

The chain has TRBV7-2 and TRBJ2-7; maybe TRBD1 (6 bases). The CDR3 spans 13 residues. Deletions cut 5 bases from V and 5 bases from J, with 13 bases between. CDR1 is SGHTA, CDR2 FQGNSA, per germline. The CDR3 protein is CASSLGDTHEQYF. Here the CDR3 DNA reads TGTGCCAGCAGCCTAGGGGACACCCACGAGCAGTACTTC.

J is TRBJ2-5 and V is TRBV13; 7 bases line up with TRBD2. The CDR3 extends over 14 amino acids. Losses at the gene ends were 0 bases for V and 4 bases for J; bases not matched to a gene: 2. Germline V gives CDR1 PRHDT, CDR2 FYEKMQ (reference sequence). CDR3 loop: CASSLGWGGETQYF. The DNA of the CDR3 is TGTGCCAGCAGCTTAGGCTGGGGGGGAGAGACCCAGTACTTC.

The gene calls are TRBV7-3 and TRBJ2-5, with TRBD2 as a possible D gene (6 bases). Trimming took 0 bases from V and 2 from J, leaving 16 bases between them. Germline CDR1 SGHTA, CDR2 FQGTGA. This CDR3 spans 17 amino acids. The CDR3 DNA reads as TGTGCCAGCAGCTTAACAGGACCGGGACTTCGTCAAGAGACCCAGTACTTC. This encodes CASSLTGPGLRQETQYF.

The DNA of the CDR3 is TGTGCCAGCAGTGCCGGGGGCTCCTACAATGAGCAGTTCTTC. Protein product: CASSAGGSYNEQFF. This rearrangement joins TRBV25-1 to TRBJ2-1; possible D gene TRBD2, 6 bases. The CDR3 has 14 residues. Trimming took 4 bases from V and 0 from J, leaving 7 bases between them. Germline V gives CDR1 MGHDK, CDR2 SYGVNS.

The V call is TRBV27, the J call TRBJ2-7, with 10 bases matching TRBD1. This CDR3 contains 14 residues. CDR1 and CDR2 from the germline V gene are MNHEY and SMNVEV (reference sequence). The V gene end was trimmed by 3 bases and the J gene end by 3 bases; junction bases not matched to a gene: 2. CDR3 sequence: CASSLWTGGYEQYF. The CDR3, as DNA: TGTGCCAGCAGTTTGTGGACAGGGGGCTACGAGCAGTACTTC.

CDR3 protein: CASRITGRNYGYTF. CDR3 nucleotides: TGTGCCAGCAGGATAACGGGGCGGAACTATGGCTACACCTTC. This chain connects TRBV6-5 to TRBJ1-2; weak D call: TRBD1 (5 bases). This CDR3 has 14 residues. The germline V gene encodes CDR1 MNHEY and CDR2 SVGAGI. Trimming removed 6 bases at V and 2 bases at J, with 13 bases between.

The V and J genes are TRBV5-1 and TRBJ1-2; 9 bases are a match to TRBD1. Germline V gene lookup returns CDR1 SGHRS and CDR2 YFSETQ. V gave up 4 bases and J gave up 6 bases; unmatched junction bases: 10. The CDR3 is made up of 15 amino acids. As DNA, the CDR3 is TGCGCCAGCAGCCTAAACAGGGGGCGATTGGATGGCTACACCTTC. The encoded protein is CASSLNRGRLDGYTF.

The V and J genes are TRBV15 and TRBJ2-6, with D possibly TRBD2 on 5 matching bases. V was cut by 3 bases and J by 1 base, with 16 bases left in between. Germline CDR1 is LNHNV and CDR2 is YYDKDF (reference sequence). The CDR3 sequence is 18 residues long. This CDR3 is CATSSLSHGRSGANVLTF. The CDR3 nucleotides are TGTGCCACCAGCAGTCTAAGCCATGGGAGATCTGGGGCCAACGTCCTGACTTTC.

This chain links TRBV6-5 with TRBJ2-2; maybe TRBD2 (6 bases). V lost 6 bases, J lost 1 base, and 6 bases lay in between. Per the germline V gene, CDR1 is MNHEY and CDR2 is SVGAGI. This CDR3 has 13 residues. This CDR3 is CASSGRNTGELFF. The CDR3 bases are TGTGCCAGCAGCGGGAGGAACACCGGGGAGCTGTTTTTT.

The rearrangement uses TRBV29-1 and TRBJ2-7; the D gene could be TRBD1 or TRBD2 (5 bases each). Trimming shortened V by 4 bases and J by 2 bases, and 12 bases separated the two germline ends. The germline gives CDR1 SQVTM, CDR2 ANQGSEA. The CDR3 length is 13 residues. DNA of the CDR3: TGCAGCGTTGGGGGGACCGGGACCTACGAGCAGTACTTC. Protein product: CSVGGTGTYEQYF.

DNA for the CDR3: TGTGCCACCAGCAGAGATTCTGCGGGAGCCGACGAGCAGTACTTC. Residues: CATSRDSAGADEQYF. The V call is TRBV15, the J call TRBJ2-7, with 7 bases identical to TRBD2. CDR1 and CDR2 (germline): LNHNV, YYDKDF (reference sequence). This CDR3 has 15 amino acids. V shed 0 bases and J 5 bases; nucleotides not matched to a gene: 7.

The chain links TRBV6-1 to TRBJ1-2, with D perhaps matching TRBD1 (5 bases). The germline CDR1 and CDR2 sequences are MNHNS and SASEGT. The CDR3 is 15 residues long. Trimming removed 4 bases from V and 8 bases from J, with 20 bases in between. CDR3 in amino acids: CASSAGTPSLGGYTF. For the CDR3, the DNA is TGTGCCAGCAGTGCTGGGACTCCCAGTTTAGGGGGCTACACCTTC.

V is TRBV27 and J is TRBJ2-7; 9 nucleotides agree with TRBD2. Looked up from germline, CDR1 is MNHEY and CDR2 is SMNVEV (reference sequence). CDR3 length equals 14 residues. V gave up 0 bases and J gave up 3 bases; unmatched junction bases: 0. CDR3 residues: CASSLSLAGYEQYF. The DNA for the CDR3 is TGTGCCAGCAGTTTATCACTAGCGGGCTACGAGCAGTACTTC.

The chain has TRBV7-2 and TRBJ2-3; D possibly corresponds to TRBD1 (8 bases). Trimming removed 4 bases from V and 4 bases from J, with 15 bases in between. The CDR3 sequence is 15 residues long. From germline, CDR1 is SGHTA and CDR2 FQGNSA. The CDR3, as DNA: TGTGCCAGCAGCTCCGCTACAGGGGGGGCAGATACGCAGTATTTT. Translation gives CASSSATGGADTQYF.

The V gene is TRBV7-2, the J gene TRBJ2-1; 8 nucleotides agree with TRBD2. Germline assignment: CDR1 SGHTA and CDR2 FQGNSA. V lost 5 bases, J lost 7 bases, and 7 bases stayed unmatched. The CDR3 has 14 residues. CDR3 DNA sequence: TGTGCCAGCAGCCCTCCGGGACTAGGTAATGAGCAGTTCTTC. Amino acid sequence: CASSPPGLGNEQFF.

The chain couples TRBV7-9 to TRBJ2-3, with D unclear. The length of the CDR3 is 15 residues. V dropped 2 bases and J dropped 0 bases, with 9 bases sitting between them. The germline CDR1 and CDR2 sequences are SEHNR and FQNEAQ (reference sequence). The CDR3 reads CASSLQFPSTDTQYF. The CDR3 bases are TGTGCCAGCAGCTTACAGTTTCCCAGCACAGATACGCAGTATTTT.

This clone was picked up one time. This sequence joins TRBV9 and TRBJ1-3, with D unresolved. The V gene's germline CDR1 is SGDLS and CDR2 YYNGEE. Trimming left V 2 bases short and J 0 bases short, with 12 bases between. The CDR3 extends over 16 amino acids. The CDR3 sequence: CASSVSDTVSGNTIYF. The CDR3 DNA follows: TGTGCCAGCAGCGTCAGTGACACCGTCTCTGGAAACACCATATATTTT.

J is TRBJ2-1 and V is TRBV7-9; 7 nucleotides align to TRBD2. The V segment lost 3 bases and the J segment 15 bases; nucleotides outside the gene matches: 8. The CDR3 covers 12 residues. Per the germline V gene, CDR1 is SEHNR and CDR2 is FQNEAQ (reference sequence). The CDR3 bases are TGTGCCAGCAGCTTTGGGGTAGCGGGTCCGTTCTTC. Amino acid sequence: CASSFGVAGPFF. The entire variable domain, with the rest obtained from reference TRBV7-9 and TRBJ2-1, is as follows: DTGVSQNPRHKITKRGQNVTFRCDPISEHNRLYWYRQTLGQGPEFLTYFQNEAQLEKSRLLSDRFSAERPKGSFSTLEIQRTEQGDSAMYLCASSFGVAGPFFGPGTRLTVL.

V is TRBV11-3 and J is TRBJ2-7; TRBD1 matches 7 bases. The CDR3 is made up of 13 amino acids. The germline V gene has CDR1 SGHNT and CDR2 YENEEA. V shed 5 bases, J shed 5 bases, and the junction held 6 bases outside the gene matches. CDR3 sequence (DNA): TGTGCCAGCAGCGCCAGGGGGACACACGAGCAGTACTTC. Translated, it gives CASSARGTHEQYF.

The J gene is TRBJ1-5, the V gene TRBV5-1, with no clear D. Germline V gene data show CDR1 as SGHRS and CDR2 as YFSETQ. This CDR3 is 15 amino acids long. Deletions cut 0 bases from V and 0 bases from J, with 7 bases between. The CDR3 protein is CASSLEGISNQPQHF. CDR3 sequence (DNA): TGCGCCAGCAGCTTGGAAGGGATTAGCAATCAGCCCCAGCATTTT.